One and the same sample provided the 14 T cell receptor beta chains below, sequenced in a study of cytomegalovirus exposure and HLA in healthy donors. PCR primers comprised 60 Vbeta and 13 Jbeta primers. Assay: immunoSEQ multiplex PCR; the TCRdb copy retains only in-frame clones and omits some. The table has around 190,000 clones, 84% seen once. The sequenced sample was PBMCs. These receptors were taken from a girl aged 2 to 10 in good health and CMV-seropositive.

The V and J genes are TRBV7-3 and TRBJ2-3; no definite D call. V was trimmed by 5 bases and J by 0 bases, leaving 18 bases between them. CDR3 size: 17 residues. Germline V gene sequence: CDR1 SGHTA, CDR2 FQGTGA. For the CDR3, the DNA is TGTGCCAGCAGCCCCCAGGTCGGCAAAGCTAGCACAGATACGCAGTATTTT. Its protein product is CASSPQVGKASTDTQYF. Filled out from reference TRBV7-3 and TRBJ2-3, the complete variable domain reads GAGVSQTPSNKVTEKGKYVELRCDPISGHTALYWYRQSLGQGPEFLIYFQGTGAADDSGLPNDRFFAVRPEGSVSTLKIQRTERGDSAVYLCASSPQVGKASTDTQYFGPGTRLTVL.

The rearrangement links TRBV30 to TRBJ2-7; the D gene is possibly TRBD2 (5 bases). Per germline, CDR1 GTSNPN and CDR2 SVGIG (reference sequence). V was trimmed by 2 bases and J by 3 bases, leaving 17 bases between them. The CDR3 runs 15 residues. CDR3 amino acids: CAWSKEAGRDYEQYF. DNA for the CDR3: TGTGCCTGGAGTAAGGAGGCAGGTAGGGACTACGAGCAGTACTTC.

This clone was counted only a few times. The chain links TRBV2 to TRBJ1-2, with 7 bases fitting TRBD1. The CDR3 spans 14 residues. V was clipped by 3 bases and J by 4 bases; unmatched bases: 5. Germline values: CDR1 SNHLY, CDR2 FYNNEI. The CDR3 coding sequence is TGTGCCAGCAGTGATTTACAGGGGAGCTATGGCTACACCTTC. Protein: CASSDLQGSYGYTF.

The rearrangement links TRBV7-3 to TRBJ2-1; 11 nucleotides match TRBD2. From germline, CDR1 is SGHTA and CDR2 FQGTGA. This CDR3 contains 17 residues. Trimming cost V 3 bases and J 4 bases; bases outside gene matches: 8. This CDR3 reads CASSLASGGFLYNEQFF. CDR3 DNA sequence: TGTGCCAGCAGCTTGGCTAGCGGGGGGTTCCTTTACAATGAGCAGTTCTTC. Full variable domain (outside the CDR3, taken from reference TRBV7-3 and TRBJ2-1): GAGVSQTPSNKVTEKGKYVELRCDPISGHTALYWYRQSLGQGPEFLIYFQGTGAADDSGLPNDRFFAVRPEGSVSTLKIQRTERGDSAVYLCASSLASGGFLYNEQFFGPGTRLTVL.

The V gene is TRBV27, the J gene TRBJ1-6; D not resolved. The CDR3 is 14 amino acids. With 3 bases removed from V and 7 bases from J, the gap between germline ends came to 10 bases. Germline assignment: CDR1 MNHEY and CDR2 SMNVEV (reference sequence). The CDR3 nucleotides read TGTGCCAGCAGTTTTCTGGTTAGAAATTCACCCCTCCACTTT. Translated, it gives CASSFLVRNSPLHF.

The rearrangement links TRBV9 to TRBJ1-1; no clear D gene. V was trimmed by 0 bases and J by 7 bases, leaving 19 bases between them. Germline CDR1 SGDLS, CDR2 YYNGEE. The CDR3 is 16 amino acids. Here the CDR3 reads CASSVGPLGGKVEAFF. The CDR3 region has the DNA TGTGCCAGCAGCGTAGGACCCCTCGGAGGAAAAGTTGAAGCTTTCTTT.

This chain joins TRBV9 and TRBJ1-6; 8 bases map to TRBD1. The CDR3 is made up of 15 amino acids. In germline, CDR1 is SGDLS, CDR2 YYNGEE. Trimming at V came to 1 base and at J to 13 bases, leaving 10 bases not matched to a gene. The CDR3 bases are TGTGCCAGCAGCGTAAGGGAGCAGGGGGCCTCCCCCCTCCACTTT. Translating it yields CASSVREQGASPLHF.

This sequence joins TRBV2 and TRBJ1-2; D may be TRBD1 (6 bases). The germline V gene encodes CDR1 SNHLY and CDR2 FYNNEI. This CDR3 has 13 amino acids. V shed 11 bases and J shed 4 bases, with 17 bases lying between them. This CDR3 reads CAGMTGRTYGYTF. The CDR3 DNA sequence: TGTGCCGGGATGACAGGCCGCACCTATGGCTACACCTTC.

This chain uses TRBV19 with TRBJ1-6; no firm D call. V was clipped by 3 bases and J by 7 bases, with 10 bases between them. The CDR3 is 14 amino acids. The germline gives CDR1 LNHDA, CDR2 SQIVND (reference sequence). CDR3 residues: CASSIDQANSPLHF. The CDR3 region has the DNA TGTGCCAGTAGTATCGATCAGGCGAATTCACCCCTCCACTTT.

V gene TRBV6-6 combines with J gene TRBJ2-1; the D gene is possibly TRBD2 (5 bases). Germline loops: CDR1 MNHNY, CDR2 SVGAGI (reference sequence). The CDR3 length is 15 residues. V was cut by 2 bases and J by 2 bases, with 10 bases left in between. The DNA for the CDR3 is TGTGCCAGCAGTTACGCGAGCGGCGCCTACAATGAGCAGTTCTTC. Translation gives CASSYASGAYNEQFF.

This clone has only a few counts. The CDR3: CASSLNRGDKAFF. CDR3 DNA: TGTGCCAGCAGCTTAAATCGGGGGGATAAGGCTTTCTTT. The chain links TRBV7-3 to TRBJ1-1; possibly TRBD1 for D (5 bases). Between the trimmed V and J ends, which lost 1 base and 11 bases, there was a span of 14 bases. The CDR3 spans 13 residues. Looked up from germline, CDR1 is SGHTA and CDR2 is FQGTGA.

The chain carries TRBV9 and TRBJ2-7; D may be TRBD1 (7 bases). Germline CDR1 is SGDLS and CDR2 is YYNGEE. The CDR3 is 15 amino acids. V lost 4 bases and J lost 6, with 20 bases in between. In DNA, the CDR3 is TGTGCCAGCAGCCCCAGGGGGGACCCGGCGGGCGAGCAGTACTTC. Its translation is CASSPRGDPAGEQYF.

Here the CDR3 DNA reads TGTGCCAGCAGACCTATCCTCGGGACAGGTCCCTACGAGCAGTACTTC. Amino acids: CASRPILGTGPYEQYF. The gene calls are TRBV28 and TRBJ2-7, with 8 bases matching TRBD1. The CDR3 runs 16 residues. The V gene end was trimmed by 6 bases and the J gene end by 2 bases; junction bases not matched to a gene: 12. Germline V lookup: CDR1 MDHEN, CDR2 SYDVKM.

The chain combines TRBV19 with TRBJ1-1, with 7 bases that match TRBD1. V was pared by 3 bases and J by 7 bases, with 8 bases of the junction left unmatched. Germline V lookup: CDR1 LNHDA, CDR2 SQIVND (reference sequence). The CDR3 is 14 amino acids. The CDR3 region is CASSILDRAGEAFF. In nucleotides, the CDR3 is TGTGCCAGTAGTATTCTCGACAGGGCTGGTGAAGCTTTCTTT. Variable domain in full (rest from reference TRBV19 and TRBJ1-1): DGGITQSPKYLFRKEGQNVTLSCEQNLNHDAMYWYRQDPGQGLRLIYYSQIVNDFQKGDIAEGYSVSREKKESFPLTVTSAQKNPTAFYLCASSILDRAGEAFFGQGTRLTVV.